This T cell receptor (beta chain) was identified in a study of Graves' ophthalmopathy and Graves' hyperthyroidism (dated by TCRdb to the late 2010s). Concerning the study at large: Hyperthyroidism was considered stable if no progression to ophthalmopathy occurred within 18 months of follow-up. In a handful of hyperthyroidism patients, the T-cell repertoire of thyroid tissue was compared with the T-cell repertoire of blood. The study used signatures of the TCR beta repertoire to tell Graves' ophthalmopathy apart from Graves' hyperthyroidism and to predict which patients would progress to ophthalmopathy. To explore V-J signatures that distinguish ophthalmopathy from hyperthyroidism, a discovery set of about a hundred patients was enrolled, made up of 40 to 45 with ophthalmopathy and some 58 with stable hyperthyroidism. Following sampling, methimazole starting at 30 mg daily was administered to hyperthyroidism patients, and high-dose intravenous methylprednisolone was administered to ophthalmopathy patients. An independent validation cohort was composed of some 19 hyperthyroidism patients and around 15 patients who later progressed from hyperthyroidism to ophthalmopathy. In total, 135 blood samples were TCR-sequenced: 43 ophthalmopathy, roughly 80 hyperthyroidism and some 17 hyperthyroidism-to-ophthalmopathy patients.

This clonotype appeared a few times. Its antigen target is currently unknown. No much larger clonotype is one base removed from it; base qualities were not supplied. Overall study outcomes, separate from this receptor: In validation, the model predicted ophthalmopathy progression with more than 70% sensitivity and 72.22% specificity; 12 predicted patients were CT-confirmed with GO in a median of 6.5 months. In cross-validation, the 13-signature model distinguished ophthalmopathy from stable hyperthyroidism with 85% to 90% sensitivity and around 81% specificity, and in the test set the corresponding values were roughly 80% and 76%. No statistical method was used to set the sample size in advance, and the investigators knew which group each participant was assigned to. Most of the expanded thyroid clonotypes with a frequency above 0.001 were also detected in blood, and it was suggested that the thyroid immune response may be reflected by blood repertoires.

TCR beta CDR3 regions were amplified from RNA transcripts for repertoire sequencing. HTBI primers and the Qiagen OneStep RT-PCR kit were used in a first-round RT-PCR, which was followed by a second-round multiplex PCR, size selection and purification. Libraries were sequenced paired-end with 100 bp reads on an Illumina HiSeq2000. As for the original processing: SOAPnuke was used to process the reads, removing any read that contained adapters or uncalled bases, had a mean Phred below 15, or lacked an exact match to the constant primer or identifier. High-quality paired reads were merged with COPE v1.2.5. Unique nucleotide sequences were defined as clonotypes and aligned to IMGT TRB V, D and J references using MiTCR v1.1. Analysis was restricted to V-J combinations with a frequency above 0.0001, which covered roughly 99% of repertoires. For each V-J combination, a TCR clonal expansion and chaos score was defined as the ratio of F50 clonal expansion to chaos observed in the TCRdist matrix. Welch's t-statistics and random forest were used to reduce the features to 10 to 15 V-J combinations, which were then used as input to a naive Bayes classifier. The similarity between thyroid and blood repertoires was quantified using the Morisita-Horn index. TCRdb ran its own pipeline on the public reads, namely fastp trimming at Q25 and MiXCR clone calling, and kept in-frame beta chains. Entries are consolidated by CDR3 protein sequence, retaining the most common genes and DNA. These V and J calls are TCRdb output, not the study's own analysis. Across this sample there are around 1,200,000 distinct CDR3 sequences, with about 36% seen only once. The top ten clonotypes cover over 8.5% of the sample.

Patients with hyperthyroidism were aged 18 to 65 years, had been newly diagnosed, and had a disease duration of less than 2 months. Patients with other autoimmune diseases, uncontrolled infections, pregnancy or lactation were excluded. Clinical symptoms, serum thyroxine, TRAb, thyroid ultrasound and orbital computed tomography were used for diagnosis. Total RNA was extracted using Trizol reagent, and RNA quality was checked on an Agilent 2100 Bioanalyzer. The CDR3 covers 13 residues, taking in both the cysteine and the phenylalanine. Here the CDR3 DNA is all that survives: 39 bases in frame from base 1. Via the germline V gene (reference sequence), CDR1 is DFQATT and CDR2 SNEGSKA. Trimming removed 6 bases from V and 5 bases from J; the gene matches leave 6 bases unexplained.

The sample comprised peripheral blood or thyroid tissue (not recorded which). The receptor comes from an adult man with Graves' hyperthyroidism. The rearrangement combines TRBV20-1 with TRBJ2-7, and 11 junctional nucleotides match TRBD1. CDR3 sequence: CSADGQGADEQYF. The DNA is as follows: TGCAGTGCAGACGGACAGGGGGCGGACGAGCAGTACTTC.